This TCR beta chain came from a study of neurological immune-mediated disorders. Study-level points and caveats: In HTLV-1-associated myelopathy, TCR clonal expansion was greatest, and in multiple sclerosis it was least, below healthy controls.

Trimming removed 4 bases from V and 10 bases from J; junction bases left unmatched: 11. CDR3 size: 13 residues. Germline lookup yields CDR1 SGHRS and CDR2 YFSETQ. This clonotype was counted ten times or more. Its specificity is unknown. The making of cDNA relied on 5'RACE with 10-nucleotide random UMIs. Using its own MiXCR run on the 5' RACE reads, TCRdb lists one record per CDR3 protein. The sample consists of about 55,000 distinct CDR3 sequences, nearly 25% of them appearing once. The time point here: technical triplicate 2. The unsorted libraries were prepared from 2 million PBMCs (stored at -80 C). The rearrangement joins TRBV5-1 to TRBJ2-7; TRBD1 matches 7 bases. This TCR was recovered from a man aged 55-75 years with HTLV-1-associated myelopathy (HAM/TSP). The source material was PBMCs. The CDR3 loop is CASSPSGTAVQYF. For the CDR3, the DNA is TGCGCCAGCAGCCCCTCCGGGACAGCCGTCCAGTACTTC.